These 26 T cell receptor beta chains came from one sample sequenced in a study of cytomegalovirus exposure and HLA in healthy donors. The PCR used 60 Vbeta and 13 Jbeta primers. Method: immunoSEQ multiplex PCR; TCRdb's copy keeps in-frame clones and lacks some. Of some 120,000 clones listed, 55% to 75% were seen once; the top ten hold 1.6%. Sequences were obtained from PBMCs. These receptors were collected from a man aged 25-45 years in good health and CMV-seropositive.

This chain joins TRBV6-6 and TRBJ2-7, with TRBD2 matching 9 bases. Germline V gives CDR1 MNHNY, CDR2 SVGAGI (reference sequence). The ends lost 5 bases at V and 2 bases at J; junction bases unmatched: 7. This CDR3 has 15 residues. The CDR3 protein is CASSLRAGGTYEQYF. CDR3 nucleotides: TGTGCCAGCAGTCTACGAGCGGGGGGAACCTACGAGCAGTACTTC.

The chain uses TRBV2 and TRBJ1-4, with 9 bases matching TRBD1. The CDR3 sequence is 15 residues long. CDR1 SNHLY and CDR2 FYNNEI come from the germline V gene. Trimming at V came to 6 bases and at J to 3 bases, leaving 5 bases not matched to a gene. The CDR3 DNA follows: TGTGCCAGCAGGGAGACAGGGGGTTCTAATGAAAAACTGTTTTTT. It is translated as CASRETGGSNEKLFF.

The V gene is TRBV18, the J gene TRBJ1-5; tentative D call: TRBD1 (5 bases). The V and J ends lost 5 bases and 7 bases respectively, with 12 bases between them. Germline-derived CDR1 and CDR2 are KGHSH and LQKENI. The CDR3 has 13 residues. This chain's CDR3 is CASSSGFGQPQHF. CDR3 in DNA: TGTGCCAGCTCATCAGGGTTCGGCCAGCCCCAGCATTTT.

The chain recombines TRBV28 with TRBJ2-7, with D possibly being TRBD1 (5 bases). The germline CDR1 and CDR2 sequences are MDHEN and SYDVKM. This CDR3 has 14 residues. Trimming took 7 bases from V and 6 from J, leaving 19 bases between them. The CDR3 region has the DNA TGTGCCAGCATCGGACAAGGGGATTTCGGCGAGCAGTACTTC. Its translation: CASIGQGDFGEQYF. Variable domain in full (rest from reference TRBV28 and TRBJ2-7): DVKVTQSSRYLVKRTGEKVFLECVQDMDHENMFWYRQDPGLGLRLIYFSYDVKMKEKGDIPEGYSVSREKKERFSLILESASTNQTSMYLCASIGQGDFGEQYFGPGTRLTVT.

The V gene is TRBV13, the J gene TRBJ2-2, with D possibly TRBD1 on 5 matching bases. V dropped 5 bases and J dropped 8 bases, with 15 bases sitting between them. From germline, CDR1 is PRHDT and CDR2 FYEKMQ (reference sequence). The CDR3 has 14 amino acids. This CDR3 reads CASSPYRGAGELFF. The CDR3 coding sequence is TGTGCCAGCAGCCCATACCGTGGGGCGGGGGAGCTGTTTTTT. Based on the CDR3 plus reference TRBV13 and TRBJ2-2, the full variable domain is AAGVIQSPRHLIKEKRETATLKCYPIPRHDTVYWYQQGPGQDPQFLISFYEKMQSDKGSIPDRFSAQQFSDYHSELNMSSLELGDSALYFCASSPYRGAGELFFGEGSRLTVL.

The chain joins TRBV18 to TRBJ2-5, with D possibly matching TRBD2 (6 bases). In germline, CDR1 is KGHSH, CDR2 LQKENI. Trimming took off 3 bases at V and 2 bases at J, with 19 bases between the two ends. The CDR3 has 17 amino acids. This CDR3 reads CASSPGGGSRIQETQYF. The CDR3 DNA reads as TGTGCCAGCTCACCTGGGGGAGGCTCTCGAATACAAGAGACCCAGTACTTC.

The chain recombines TRBV27 with TRBJ2-2; D uncertain. The germline V gene has CDR1 MNHEY and CDR2 SMNVEV (reference sequence). The CDR3 covers 14 residues. Trimming took 4 bases from V and 2 from J, leaving 8 bases between them. DNA for the CDR3: TGTGCCAGCAGTTCATCCGTTAACACCGGGGAGCTGTTTTTT. Protein sequence: CASSSSVNTGELFF.

The rearrangement links TRBV15 to TRBJ2-5; TRBD2 agrees at 12 bases. After removal of 0 bases from V and 4 bases from J, the junction contained 12 bases not matched to a gene. The germline V gene has CDR1 LNHNV and CDR2 YYDKDF (reference sequence). The CDR3 has 19 residues. In DNA form, the CDR3 reads TGTGCCACCAGCAGAGATTTGGTGCTAGCGGGAGGGCCGGGAGAGACCCAGTACTTC. Its translation is CATSRDLVLAGGPGETQYF.

The chain employs TRBV6-5 and TRBJ2-3; 8 bases map to TRBD1. Germline V gives CDR1 MNHEY, CDR2 SVGAGI. Trimming cost V 7 bases and J 6 bases; bases outside gene matches: 6. The CDR3 loop spans 13 amino acids. This CDR3 reads CASTRQGLDTQYF. CDR3 bases: TGTGCCAGCACCAGACAGGGGTTGGATACGCAGTATTTT.

In regard to this clone: Sequence at one end of the junction differs from germline and may be a read error. The rearrangement links TRBV7-7 to TRBJ2-1; TRBD1 might be the D (6 bases). The CDR3 length is 13 residues. The germline V gene encodes CDR1 SSHAT and CDR2 FNYEAQ (reference sequence). CDR3 protein: CASSLGQNNEQFF. CDR3 in DNA: TGTGCTAGCAGCTTAGGACAGAACAATGAGCAGTTCTTC. Combining the CDR3 with reference TRBV7-7 and TRBJ2-1 gives the whole variable domain GAGVSQSPRYKVTKRGQDVTLRCDPISSHATLYWYQQALGQGPEFLTYFNYEAQPDKSGLPSDRFSAERPEGSISTLTIQRTEQRDSAMYRCASSLGQNNEQFFGPGTRLTVL.

The chain joins TRBV18 to TRBJ2-7; the D gene is possibly TRBD2 (6 bases). V was clipped by 5 bases and J by 0 bases, with 11 bases between them. The CDR3 consists of 14 residues. Germline values: CDR1 KGHSH, CDR2 LQKENI. For the CDR3, the DNA is TGTGCCAGCTCATCGGGACTGGTCTCCTACGAGCAGTACTTC. Translated, it gives CASSSGLVSYEQYF.

In this sample, this clone turned up a few times. The chain carries TRBV21-1 and TRBJ2-5; TRBD2 is taken as the D call from the table, unchecked against the DNA. TRBV21-1 is annotated as a pseudogene. This CDR3 spans 16 amino acids. CDR3 residues: CASSPMGGTTQETQYF. DNA for the CDR3: TGTGCCAGCAGCCCGATGGGAGGCACAACCCAAGAGACCCAGTACTTC.

The V and J genes are TRBV28 and TRBJ1-1, with D unclear. The V end was cut by 5 bases, the J end by 8 bases, with 15 bases between. CDR1 MDHEN and CDR2 SYDVKM come from the germline V gene. This CDR3 contains 13 residues. Here the CDR3 reads CASSITPVLEAFF. The CDR3 DNA is TGTGCCAGCAGTATTACGCCGGTCTTGGAAGCTTTCTTT. Full variable domain (outside the CDR3, taken from reference TRBV28 and TRBJ1-1): DVKVTQSSRYLVKRTGEKVFLECVQDMDHENMFWYRQDPGLGLRLIYFSYDVKMKEKGDIPEGYSVSREKKERFSLILESASTNQTSMYLCASSITPVLEAFFGQGTRLTVV.

In this sample, this clone turned up once. The chain combines TRBV15 with TRBJ1-2, with TRBD1 identical over 7 bases. The germline gives CDR1 LNHNV, CDR2 YYDKDF (reference sequence). The CDR3 runs 15 residues. J lost 8 bases, V lost 1 base, and 10 bases had no gene match. CDR3 amino acids: CATSRARRQGGGYTF. The CDR3 DNA reads TGTGCCACCAGCAGAGCTCGTAGACAGGGCGGAGGCTACACCTTC.

Written as DNA, the CDR3 is TGTGCCAGCAGCGTAGGATCTAGCGGGAGGGCCCGTGAGACCCAGTACTTC. It specifies CASSVGSSGRARETQYF. The chain carries TRBV9 and TRBJ2-5; 12 bases match TRBD2. This CDR3 is built from 17 residues. The junction had 8 bases not matched to a gene; V was cut back by 0 bases and J by 5 bases. Germline V gives CDR1 SGDLS, CDR2 YYNGEE. The variable domain in full, with the rest retrieved from reference TRBV9 and TRBJ2-5, is DSGVTQTPKHLITATGQRVTLRCSPRSGDLSVYWYQQSLDQGLQFLIQYYNGEERAKGNILERFSAQQFPDLHSELNLSSLELGDSALYFCASSVGSSGRARETQYFGPGTRLLVL.

This clone occurred a few times. The J gene is TRBJ2-1, the V gene TRBV19; 12 bases are a match to TRBD2. Germline-derived CDR1 and CDR2 are LNHDA and SQIVND (reference sequence). J gave up 7 bases and V 8 bases, and 6 bases lay outside the gene matches. The CDR3 runs to 14 residues. CDR3 nucleotide sequence: TGTGCCAGTCTCAGGACTAGCGGGAAGAATGAGCAGTTCTTC. This sequence encodes CASLRTSGKNEQFF.

This clone was recorded a few times. V gene TRBV30 combines with J gene TRBJ1-3; no reliable D call. Germline V lookup: CDR1 GTSNPN, CDR2 SVGIG (reference sequence). V lost 2 bases to trimming and J lost 10 bases, with 18 bases between them. This CDR3 contains 14 residues. The CDR3: CAWSIKGLEGTIYF. DNA for the CDR3: TGTGCCTGGAGTATAAAGGGCCTCGAGGGTACCATATATTTT.

The genes are TRBV7-2 and TRBJ1-6; tentatively, D is TRBD1 (5 bases). V lost 2 bases to trimming and J lost 7 bases, with 15 bases between them. Germline V gene sequence: CDR1 SGHTA, CDR2 FQGNSA. This CDR3 has 16 amino acids. CDR3 sequence: CASSLFQGFSNSPLHF. CDR3 bases: TGTGCCAGCAGCTTATTCCAGGGCTTTAGCAATTCACCCCTCCACTTT.

The chain couples TRBV30 to TRBJ2-3, with TRBD2 identical over 14 bases. V was pared by 4 bases and J by 5 bases, with 14 bases of the junction left unmatched. The CDR3 loop spans 18 amino acids. Germline-derived CDR1 and CDR2 are GTSNPN and SVGIG (reference sequence). The CDR3 here is CAWNPGLAGVSIGDTQYF. CDR3 bases: TGTGCCTGGAATCCGGGACTAGCGGGAGTCTCCATAGGAGATACGCAGTATTTT. Together with reference TRBV30 and TRBJ2-3, the CDR3 gives the full variable domain: SQTIHQWPATLVQPVGSPLSLECTVEGTSNPNLYWYRQAAGRGLQLLFYSVGIGQISSEVPQNLSASRPQDRQFILSSKKLLLSDSGFYLCAWNPGLAGVSIGDTQYFGPGTRLTVL.

The chain carries TRBV25-1 and TRBJ2-5; D remains unclear. The CDR3 length is 14 residues. From germline, CDR1 is MGHDK and CDR2 SYGVNS. With 3 bases removed from V and 5 bases from J, the gap between germline ends came to 13 bases. The CDR3, as DNA: TGTGCCAGCAGTGAGGTCAGGCTACAGGAGACCCAGTACTTC. This codes for CASSEVRLQETQYF.

This clone was seen only a few times. This chain connects TRBV5-1 to TRBJ2-2; D remains unclear. Trimming pared 2 bases from V and 3 bases from J, leaving 11 bases between. Germline V gives CDR1 SGHRS, CDR2 YFSETQ. This CDR3 is 15 amino acids long. This CDR3 reads CASSLSAGDTGELFF. CDR3 nucleotide sequence: TGCGCCAGCAGCTTATCGGCCGGAGACACCGGGGAGCTGTTTTTT.

The J gene is TRBJ2-7, the V gene TRBV2; 7 positions agree with TRBD1. The CDR3 has 14 amino acids. The junction had 9 bases not matched to a gene; V was cut back by 8 bases and J by 2 bases. Germline CDR1 and CDR2: SNHLY and FYNNEI. The CDR3 loop reads CASDPGDRTYEQYF. The CDR3, as DNA: TGTGCCAGCGACCCTGGGGACAGAACCTACGAGCAGTACTTC.

The J gene is TRBJ2-3, the V gene TRBV29-1; tentatively, D is TRBD2 (7 bases). Germline V gene data show CDR1 as SQVTM and CDR2 as ANQGSEA. The CDR3 has 15 residues. Trimming stripped 3 bases from V and 4 bases from J, with 17 bases between. CDR3 region: CSVDRGASGPDTQYF. As DNA, the CDR3 is TGCAGCGTTGATCGGGGGGCTAGCGGCCCAGATACGCAGTATTTT.

The chain recombines TRBV9 with TRBJ2-3, with D perhaps TRBD2 (5 bases). The CDR3 loop spans 14 amino acids. Trimming cost V 2 bases and J 4 bases, with 11 bases left between them. From germline, CDR1 is SGDLS and CDR2 YYNGEE. In nucleotides, the CDR3 is TGTGCCAGCAGCGTTTCGGGGTCCCCAGATACGCAGTATTTT. Translation: CASSVSGSPDTQYF.

The chain links TRBV4-3 to TRBJ2-3; D is perhaps TRBD2 (6 bases). Looked up from germline, CDR1 is LGHNA and CDR2 is YSLEER. The CDR3 consists of 17 residues. The V gene lost 0 bases and the J gene lost 0 bases, with 13 bases spanning the gap. The CDR3 bases are TGCGCCAGCAGCCAAGATGTAAATGGGAGGAGCACAGATACGCAGTATTTT. It codes for CASSQDVNGRSTDTQYF.

CDR3 sequence reads: CASSVAPNTEAFF. The CDR3 coding sequence is TGTGCCAGCAGCGTAGCTCCGAACACTGAAGCTTTCTTT. The V gene is TRBV9, the J gene TRBJ1-1; D call uncertain. The CDR3 totals 13 residues. Trimming shortened V by 0 bases and J by 1 base, and 4 bases separated the two germline ends. From germline, CDR1 is SGDLS and CDR2 YYNGEE.